A single sample gave rise to the 28 T cell receptor beta chains below, sequenced in a study of cytomegalovirus exposure and HLA in healthy donors. 60 Vbeta and 13 Jbeta primers were used in PCR. Produced via immunoSEQ multiplex PCR; TCRdb's table is partial and in-frame only. The table has under 170,000 clones, approximately 85% seen once. Sequencing was carried out using PBMCs. The receptors stem from a man aged 50-59 years in good health and CMV-seropositive.

About this clone itself: The same CDR3 also results from other DNA sequences found in this sample. The rearrangement joins TRBV30 to TRBJ2-1; 15 nucleotides match TRBD2. Trimming took 5 bases from V and 10 from J; bases not matched to a gene: 3. This CDR3 region has 13 residues. Per germline, CDR1 GTSNPN and CDR2 SVGIG (reference sequence). The CDR3 here is CAWDGLAGGEQFF. The CDR3 DNA reads TGTGCCTGGGACGGACTAGCGGGAGGGGAGCAGTTCTTC.

The chain carries TRBV5-1 and TRBJ2-4, with TRBD1 matching 11 bases. CDR3 length: 17 residues. V was pared by 0 bases and J by 0 bases, with 2 bases of the junction left unmatched. CDR1 and CDR2 (germline): SGHRS, YFSETQ. CDR3 loop: CASSLGGTGGAKNIQYF. For the CDR3, the DNA is TGCGCCAGCAGCTTGGGTGGGACAGGGGGAGCCAAAAACATTCAGTACTTC.

The chain employs TRBV30 and TRBJ2-7; 8 bases match TRBD2. Germline lookup yields CDR1 GTSNPN and CDR2 SVGIG (reference sequence). The junction had 7 bases not matched to a gene; V was cut back by 3 bases and J by 3 bases. The CDR3 consists of 14 residues. This CDR3 reads CAWSVAGLGYEQYF. The CDR3 nucleotides read TGTGCCTGGAGCGTAGCGGGGCTTGGCTACGAGCAGTACTTC.

The chain links TRBV27 to TRBJ1-5; tentatively, D is TRBD1 (6 bases). Trimming pared 4 bases from V and 3 bases from J, leaving 10 bases between. Per the germline V gene, CDR1 is MNHEY and CDR2 is SMNVEV (reference sequence). The CDR3 totals 14 residues. CDR3 sequence: CASSWSGVNQPQHF. The DNA of the CDR3 is TGTGCCAGCAGTTGGTCAGGGGTCAATCAGCCCCAGCATTTT.

This chain's CDR3 is CASSFGQGAGYTF. DNA of the CDR3: TGTGCCAGCAGCTTCGGACAGGGGGCGGGCTACACCTTC. This chain connects TRBV6-6 to TRBJ1-2, with 11 positions matching TRBD1. The J segment lost 8 bases and the V segment lost 6 bases, leaving 5 bases of the junction unmatched. CDR1 and CDR2 (germline): MNHNY, SVGAGI (reference sequence). The CDR3 runs to 13 residues.

The chain combines TRBV18 with TRBJ2-5; TRBD2 is a possible D gene (5 bases). From germline, CDR1 is KGHSH and CDR2 LQKENI. The CDR3 length is 13 residues. V was clipped by 4 bases and J by 3 bases, with 9 bases between them. This CDR3 reads CASSLGLKETQYF. The CDR3 DNA follows: TGTGCCAGCTCACTTGGACTGAAAGAGACCCAGTACTTC.

The gene calls are TRBV10-3 and TRBJ2-7; D is undetermined. The CDR3 is 14 amino acids. The germline CDR1 and CDR2 sequences are ENHRY and SYGVKD. Trimming left V 2 bases short and J 0 bases short, with 8 bases between. CDR3 sequence (DNA): TGTGCCATCAGTGAGCAGAGGTCCTCCTACGAGCAGTACTTC. Its protein product is CAISEQRSSYEQYF.

This clone was detected a few times. V is TRBV10-1 and J is TRBJ2-7, with 9 bases that match TRBD2. Germline assignment: CDR1 WNHNN and CDR2 SYGVQD (reference sequence). J was trimmed by 4 bases and V by 3 bases; bases with no gene match: 19. The length of the CDR3 is 19 residues. For the CDR3, the DNA is TGCGCCAGCAGTGAAGTCTTCGCGTGCGGGAGGGCCGAATATTACGAGCAGTACTTC. Translating it yields CASSEVFACGRAEYYEQYF.

This chain links TRBV28 with TRBJ1-2; unclear D gene. Germline V gene data show CDR1 as MDHEN and CDR2 as SYDVKM. CDR3 length: 13 amino acids. Between the trimmed V and J ends, which lost 2 bases and 5 bases, there was a span of 9 bases. CDR3 in DNA: TGTGCCAGCAGTTTAGAGGGTCGGTATGGCTACACCTTC. It specifies CASSLEGRYGYTF.

The rearrangement links TRBV30 to TRBJ2-7, with a weak D call TRBD1 (6 bases). The CDR3 covers 14 residues. Trimming cost V 2 bases and J 0 bases, with 11 bases left between them. In germline, CDR1 is GTSNPN, CDR2 SVGIG (reference sequence). The CDR3 is CAWSTQTGSYEQYF. CDR3 coding DNA: TGTGCCTGGAGTACCCAGACAGGCTCCTACGAGCAGTACTTC.

This clone was detected once. The chain links TRBV6-5 to TRBJ2-2; 8 nucleotides match TRBD2. Germline V CDR1 and CDR2: MNHEY, SVGAGI. CDR3 length: 13 amino acids. Losses at the gene ends were 6 bases for V and 6 bases for J; bases not matched to a gene: 3. DNA for the CDR3: TGTGCCAGCAGCCGGGGGGGGTCCGGGGAGCTGTTTTTT. It translates to CASSRGGSGELFF.

The chain uses TRBV7-8 and TRBJ1-5; no definite D call. Germline CDR1 is SGHVS and CDR2 is FQNEAQ. The V and J ends lost 5 bases and 7 bases respectively, with 12 bases between them. This CDR3 spans 13 amino acids. This chain's CDR3 is CASSTRGAQPQHF. In DNA, the CDR3 is TGTGCCAGCAGCACTCGGGGAGCCCAGCCCCAGCATTTT.

V gene TRBV30 combines with J gene TRBJ1-1; D is unresolved. V was cut by 5 bases and J by 0 bases, with 13 bases left in between. CDR1 is GTSNPN and CDR2 is SVGIG in the germline V gene (reference sequence). The length of the CDR3 is 14 residues. The CDR3 DNA sequence: TGTGCCTGGTCGGGAGCGGGGATGAACACTGAAGCTTTCTTT. Translation: CAWSGAGMNTEAFF.

This clone was detected only once. V and J are TRBV2 and TRBJ2-1, with 10 bases matching TRBD2. Germline CDR1 reads SNHLY; CDR2 reads FYNNEI. With V trimmed by 5 bases and J by 4 bases, 2 bases remained unmatched. The CDR3 has 14 amino acids. The CDR3 is CASSSTSGYNEQFF. DNA of the CDR3: TGTGCCAGCAGTTCGACTAGCGGGTACAATGAGCAGTTCTTC.

The chain couples TRBV15 to TRBJ2-1; D unclear. The CDR3 consists of 17 residues. V lost 1 base, J lost 0 bases, and 13 bases lay in between. The V gene's germline CDR1 is LNHNV and CDR2 YYDKDF (reference sequence). The CDR3 coding sequence is TGTGCCACCAGCAGAGCGAGATCTGAGAACTCCTACAATGAGCAGTTCTTC. Protein: CATSRARSENSYNEQFF.

The rearrangement links TRBV11-3 to TRBJ2-1, with 11 bases matching TRBD2. There are 17 residues in the CDR3. The V segment lost 5 bases and the J segment 7 bases; nucleotides outside the gene matches: 13. Germline V gene sequence: CDR1 SGHNT, CDR2 YENEEA. This CDR3 reads CASSPRALAGGGNEQFF. In DNA form, the CDR3 reads TGTGCCAGCAGCCCTAGGGCCCTAGCGGGAGGCGGGAATGAGCAGTTCTTC. The entire variable domain, with the rest obtained from reference TRBV11-3 and TRBJ2-1, is as follows: EAGVVQSPRYKIIEKKQPVAFWCNPISGHNTLYWYLQNLGQGPELLIRYENEEAVDDSQLPKDRFSAERLKGVDSTLKIQPAELGDSAVYLCASSPRALAGGGNEQFFGPGTRLTVL.

The chain is built from TRBV5-1 and TRBJ1-2, with a tentative D call TRBD1 (6 bases). The CDR3 sequence is 16 residues long. Trimming pared 4 bases from V and 0 bases from J, leaving 16 bases between. In germline, CDR1 is SGHRS, CDR2 YFSETQ. The CDR3, as DNA: TGCGCCAGCAGCACCGCCGGGACAACTGCTAACTATGGCTACACCTTC. Translation gives CASSTAGTTANYGYTF.

This clone was counted once. The chain carries TRBV5-1 and TRBJ1-1, with 9 bases lining up with TRBD1. V lost 6 bases and J lost 1; bases outside the gene matches: 4. The germline CDR1 and CDR2 sequences are SGHRS and YFSETQ. This CDR3 comprises 14 residues. CDR3 DNA: TGCGCCAGCACCCGGACAGGGGAGAACACTGAAGCTTTCTTT. This encodes CASTRTGENTEAFF.

This chain uses TRBV18 with TRBJ2-6, with a possible D match to TRBD2 (5 bases). This CDR3 contains 16 residues. The germline V gene has CDR1 KGHSH and CDR2 LQKENI. V was clipped by 6 bases and J by 0 bases, with 12 bases between them. CDR3 sequence (DNA): TGTGCCAGCTCGCAACTACGGGGCTCTGGGGCCAACGTCCTGACTTTC. It codes for CASSQLRGSGANVLTF.

The chain employs TRBV4-1 and TRBJ2-7; 11 nucleotides line up with TRBD2. The CDR3 has 14 residues. With 4 bases clipped from V and 6 bases from J, the junction kept 5 bases outside the gene matches. Germline loops: CDR1 MGHRA, CDR2 YSYEKL. This CDR3 is CASSPGLAATEQYF. Written as DNA, the CDR3 is TGCGCCAGCAGCCCGGGACTAGCGGCAACCGAGCAGTACTTC.

The V gene is TRBV10-3, the J gene TRBJ2-3, with D perhaps TRBD2 (6 bases). Germline V gives CDR1 ENHRY, CDR2 SYGVKD. The CDR3 has 18 amino acids. V was trimmed by 2 bases and J by 1 base, leaving 19 bases between them. CDR3 sequence reads: CAISETPLAGLGTDTQYF. Here the CDR3 DNA reads TGTGCCATCAGTGAGACGCCCCTTGCGGGGTTGGGCACAGATACGCAGTATTTT.

This sequence joins TRBV18 and TRBJ2-2, with 9 bases lining up with TRBD2. The CDR3 extends over 15 amino acids. V lost 4 bases to trimming and J lost 2 bases; unmatched junction nucleotides: 2. The germline V gene encodes CDR1 KGHSH and CDR2 LQKENI. In nucleotides, the CDR3 is TGTGCCAGCTCACGACTAGCGGAAAACACCGGGGAGCTGTTTTTT. It is translated as CASSRLAENTGELFF.

The gene calls are TRBV6-1 and TRBJ2-5, with D possibly TRBD2 on 7 matching bases. TRBJ2-7 matches the DNA end more closely, so the J call is doubtful. Germline loops: CDR1 MNHNS, CDR2 SASEGT. This CDR3 has 17 amino acids. The CDR3 protein is CASSVGRGGGSAYEQYF. The DNA for the CDR3 is TGTGCCAGCAGTGTCGGTCGGGGCGGGGGCTCCGCCTACGAGCAGTACTTC.

This chain uses TRBV10-3 with TRBJ1-5, with D uncertain. V was shortened by 2 bases and J by 5 bases, with 7 bases between the two germline ends. The CDR3 extends over 13 amino acids. The germline CDR1 and CDR2 sequences are ENHRY and SYGVKD. The CDR3 DNA sequence: TGTGCCATCAGTGAGGGGCTACATCAGCCCCAGCATTTT. Its protein is CAISEGLHQPQHF.

The rearrangement joins TRBV28 to TRBJ2-5; TRBD2 is a possible D gene (5 bases). The germline V and J ends were trimmed by 5 bases and 5 bases, with 21 bases remaining between them. The CDR3 spans 16 residues. Germline V CDR1 and CDR2: MDHEN, SYDVKM. CDR3 bases: TGTGCCAGCAGTCGGGGAAAGATGGAAGTGTCGGAGACCCAGTACTTC. Translation gives CASSRGKMEVSETQYF. Drawing the rest from reference TRBV28 and TRBJ2-5, the complete variable domain is DVKVTQSSRYLVKRTGEKVFLECVQDMDHENMFWYRQDPGLGLRLIYFSYDVKMKEKGDIPEGYSVSREKKERFSLILESASTNQTSMYLCASSRGKMEVSETQYFGPGTRLLVL.

This clone was counted only a few times. This chain connects TRBV11-2 to TRBJ2-7; tentative D call: TRBD2 (7 bases). With 0 bases removed from V and 7 bases from J, the gap between germline ends came to 13 bases. The CDR3 runs 14 residues. In germline, CDR1 is SGHAT, CDR2 FQNNGV. The CDR3 here is CASSLDGGGYEQYF. In nucleotides, the CDR3 is TGTGCCAGCAGCTTAGATGGGGGGGGCTATGAGCAGTACTTC.

The rearrangement uses TRBV28 and TRBJ1-1, with unresolved D. The germline V gene encodes CDR1 MDHEN and CDR2 SYDVKM. Trimming removed 7 bases from V and 0 bases from J, with 12 bases in between. This CDR3 region has 14 residues. CDR3 nucleotides: TGTGCCAGCATTCACACAGATGTGAACACTGAAGCTTTCTTT. This gives the protein CASIHTDVNTEAFF.

The rearrangement links TRBV5-1 to TRBJ2-7, with D perhaps TRBD1 (5 bases). The CDR3 is made up of 14 amino acids. Trimming removed 0 bases at V and 4 bases at J, with 11 bases between. CDR1 is SGHRS, CDR2 YFSETQ, per germline. The DNA for the CDR3 is TGCGCCAGCAGCTTGGACCCAGGGCTTTACGAGCAGTACTTC. It specifies CASSLDPGLYEQYF. The full variable domain, rest sourced from reference TRBV5-1 and TRBJ2-7, is KAGVTQTPRYLIKTRGQQVTLSCSPISGHRSVSWYQQTPGQGLQFLFEYFSETQRNKGNFPGRFSGRQFSNSRSEMNVSTLELGDSALYLCASSLDPGLYEQYFGPGTRLTVT.